This entry is about one T cell receptor (beta chain). With molecular barcodes, quantitative 5'-RACE was used to make the TCR beta libraries. MiXCR, applied by TCRdb to the 5' RACE reads, yields one record per CDR3 protein. The sample includes 100,000 or so distinct CDR3 sequences, more than 20% seen only once; the top ten take 9% to 15%. This sample is part of a study of CD8 T cells in ankylosing spondylitis. The TCR was taken from a male donor with ankylosing spondylitis. Sequenced: synovial fluid, either unsorted or a sorted T cell fraction (not recorded which).

CDR3 loop: CASSYRPAGGTDTQYF. In nucleotides, the CDR3 is TGTGCCAGCAGTTACCGGCCGGCGGGAGGGACAGATACGCAGTATTTT. The gene calls are TRBV6-5 and TRBJ2-3; the match to TRBD2 covers 9 bases. The V segment lost 2 bases and the J segment 3 bases; nucleotides outside the gene matches: 6. The length of the CDR3 is 16 residues. Germline values: CDR1 MNHEY, CDR2 SVGAGI.